This passage covers 21 T cell receptor beta chains from one sample sequenced in a study of T cells in women clearing cervical HPV infection. The method was immunoSEQ multiplex PCR; TCRdb's version includes in-frame clones alone and lacks a portion of them. Here the sample table reports about 39,000 clones. What was sequenced was blood buffy coat. These receptors all come from a woman aged 18-70 years with a cervical HPV16 infection that either progressed to CIN3+ or cleared (not recorded which).

Turning to this clone: The read comes to an end 3 residues before the CDR3 does, leaving the germline J gene to fill in the end. J is TRBJ2-4 and V is TRBV19; 9 nucleotides agree with TRBD1. Germline V gene data show CDR1 as LNHDA and CDR2 as SQIVND (reference sequence). This CDR3 spans 13 amino acids. CDR3 bases read: TGTGCCAGTACGCCGGGACAGGGTAGAGGT. Amino acid sequence: CASTPGQGRG. Given in full, the CDR3 is CASTPGQGRGQYF.

With respect to this clone: The sequenced fragment ends 3 residues before the CDR3 boundary, so the rest is inferred from the germline J gene. The V gene is TRBV12-3 or TRBV12-4, the J gene TRBJ1-2; TRBD1 aligns across 8 bases. With V trimmed by 9 bases and J by 6 bases, 18 bases remained unmatched. This CDR3 region has 16 residues. Here the CDR3 reads CASSFRGLPGGNGYTF. The part of the CDR3 DNA that was read is TGTGCCAGTTCCTTCAGGGGGCTTCCAGGGGGCAATGGC.

Points on this clone: The CDR3 end is not reached by the read, which stops 3 residues before it; the germline J gene fills it in. The V call is TRBV30, the J call TRBJ2-7; D remains ambiguous. The V gene's germline CDR1 is GTSNPN and CDR2 SVGIG (reference sequence). This CDR3 has 13 amino acids. Trimming pared 0 bases from V and 3 bases from J, leaving 9 bases between. The CDR3 is CAWSVQFDYEQYF. The CDR3 DNA, read in part, is TGTGCCTGGAGTGTACAATTCGACTACGAG.

As for this clone: The read falls 3 residues short of the CDR3 end, and the missing part is taken from the germline J gene. The chain has TRBV5-4 and TRBJ2-5; TRBD2 matches at 7 bases. This CDR3 is 15 amino acids long. Germline values: CDR1 SGHNT, CDR2 YYREEE (reference sequence). Trimming cost V 4 bases and J 5 bases; bases outside gene matches: 11. Incomplete CDR3 DNA: TGTGCCAGCAGCCCAGATCGGACTAGTCACGAGACC. It codes for CASSPDRTSHET. The CDR3 reads in full as CASSPDRTSHETQYF.

About this clone itself: The missing CDR3 end, 3 residues past where the read stops, is filled in from the germline J gene. The chain has TRBV28 and TRBJ1-2; 7 nucleotides match TRBD1. The CDR3 sequence is 14 residues long. From germline, CDR1 is MDHEN and CDR2 SYDVKM. With 6 bases clipped from V and 4 bases from J, the junction kept 8 bases outside the gene matches. CDR3 DNA, as far as it was read: TGTGCCAGCAGGGACTCAGGGGGATCCTATGGC. Translated, it gives CASRDSGGSYG. The whole CDR3 protein is CASRDSGGSYGYTF.

Regarding this clone: One end of the junction does not line up with germline, which may come from a read error. Other DNA sequences in this sample translate to the same CDR3. Incomplete CDR3 DNA: TGTGCCAGCAGGGGACTGTTCTCTGGAAACACG. Its translation: CASRGLFSGNT. The full CDR3 protein is CASRGLFSGNTIYF. The chain uses TRBV2 and TRBJ1-3; the D gene is possibly TRBD1 (5 bases). The read stops 3 residues short of the end of the CDR3; the missing end is completed from the germline J gene. Looked up from germline, CDR1 is SNHLY and CDR2 is FYNNEI. This CDR3 spans 14 amino acids.

Comment on this clone: Germline is not matched at one junction end, which may reflect a read error. Read data end 3 residues before the CDR3 end; the end is taken from the germline J gene. This rearrangement joins TRBV18 to TRBJ2-2, with 8 bases that match TRBD1. The V gene's germline CDR1 is KGHSH and CDR2 LQKENI. The CDR3 loop spans 16 amino acids. CDR3 amino acids: CASSPQGEPSSGELFF. The sequenced CDR3 bases are TGTGCCAGCTCGCCACAGGGGGAGCCTTCCAGCGGGGAG.

Points on this clone: The read ends 3 residues before the CDR3 terminus; that terminus is restored from the germline J gene. The V and J genes are TRBV20-1 and TRBJ2-3; 8 bases are shared with TRBD1. V was pared by 4 bases and J by 6 bases, with 12 bases of the junction left unmatched. This CDR3 contains 15 residues. The germline CDR1 and CDR2 sequences are DFQATT and SNEGSKA (reference sequence). The CDR3 protein is CSATPDRAVEDTQYF. The CDR3 bases that were read are TGCAGTGCTACCCCGGACAGGGCGGTGGAGGATACG.

Remarks on this clone: The read ends 3 residues before the CDR3 terminus; that terminus is restored from the germline J gene. The chain links TRBV13 to TRBJ2-4; D possibly corresponds to TRBD2 (7 bases). The germline V gene encodes CDR1 PRHDT and CDR2 FYEKMQ (reference sequence). This CDR3 is built from 13 residues. The covered CDR3 bases are TGTGCCAGCAGCCGACGTGCAGGGGAGGGT. This encodes CASSRRAGEG. The entire CDR3 sequence reads CASSRRAGEGQYF.

Of note for this clone: With the read ending 3 residues before the CDR3 end, the germline J gene is used to fill in that end. The gene calls are TRBV6-4 and TRBJ2-4; TRBD1 matches at 8 bases. The CDR3 is 13 amino acids. Germline CDR1 MRHNA, CDR2 SNTAGT. The CDR3 sequence: CASSEQGGQPQYF. The covered CDR3 bases are TGTGCCAGCAGTGAACAGGGGGGTCAGCCT.

Turning to this clone: The observed sequence ends 3 residues before the CDR3 terminus, with the missing tail filled in from the germline J gene. V and J are TRBV7-6 and TRBJ2-7; 13 bases agree with TRBD2. CDR3 size: 17 residues. Germline CDR1 and CDR2: SGHVS and FNYEAQ. V dropped 4 bases and J dropped 6; count of bases not matched to a gene: 12. CDR3 bases read: TGTGCCAGCAGCTCGAGACTAGCGGGAGGAACCGAGACCGAG. Amino acids: CASSSRLAGGTETE. The whole CDR3 sequence is CASSSRLAGGTETEQYF.

Points on this clone: The CDR3 goes on 3 residues after the read ends, and that part is filled in from the germline J gene. This chain links TRBV5-1 with TRBJ1-4; maybe TRBD1 (5 bases). Per the germline V gene, CDR1 is SGHRS and CDR2 is YFSETQ. Deletions cut 2 bases from V and 5 bases from J, with 16 bases between. The CDR3 covers 16 residues. The sequenced part of the CDR3 DNA is TGCGCCAGCAGCTTACCAGGGACGGGGGGAAATGAAAAA. It is translated as CASSLPGTGGNEK. The entire CDR3 sequence reads CASSLPGTGGNEKLFF.

Regarding this clone: The missing CDR3 end, 3 residues past where the read stops, is filled in from the germline J gene. This chain uses TRBV7-9 with TRBJ2-7; 9 nucleotides match TRBD1. Germline V gene data show CDR1 as SEHNR and CDR2 as FQNEAQ (reference sequence). The CDR3 runs to 14 residues. Trimming took 1 base from V and 4 from J; bases not matched to a gene: 2. CDR3 DNA (partial): TGTGCCAGCAGCTTAGGAGGGACAGGGTACGAG. As protein: CASSLGGTGYE. The CDR3 reads in full as CASSLGGTGYEQYF.

On this clone: The read is 3 residues too short to cover the CDR3 end, so that end is filled in from the germline J gene. The same CDR3 also results from other DNA sequences found in this sample. The chain combines TRBV5-1 with TRBJ1-2; TRBD1 agrees at 8 bases. V lost 3 bases to trimming and J lost 4 bases; unmatched junction nucleotides: 2. The CDR3 extends over 13 amino acids. Germline values: CDR1 SGHRS, CDR2 YFSETQ. CDR3 amino acids: CASSSGQGYGYTF. The DNA read from the CDR3 is TGCGCCAGCAGCTCTGGACAGGGCTATGGC.

To note about this clone: Sequencing ends 3 residues short of the CDR3 end; the germline J gene provides the rest. The chain combines TRBV19 with TRBJ1-1; D is ambiguous. The CDR3 consists of 11 residues. Trimming cost V 8 bases and J 3 bases, with 7 bases left between them. Germline V lookup: CDR1 LNHDA, CDR2 SQIVND (reference sequence). This chain's CDR3 is CASLSYTEAFF. CDR3 bases read: TGTGCCAGTCTTAGCTACACTGAA.

Turning to this clone: The read gets to within 3 residues of the CDR3 end, and the germline J gene fills in the rest. The chain recombines TRBV7-8 with TRBJ1-2; 7 bases are a match to TRBD1. This CDR3 is built from 12 residues. The germline V gene encodes CDR1 SGHVS and CDR2 FQNEAQ. Unmatched junction bases numbered 2, after V lost 5 bases and J lost 5 bases. CDR3 in amino acids: CASSEQGYGYTF. The sequenced part of the CDR3 DNA is TGTGCCAGCAGCGAACAGGGGTATGGC.

A word on this clone: Sequencing ends 3 residues short of the CDR3 end; the germline J gene provides the rest. At the DNA level, this CDR3 is encoded by other sequences in the same sample as well. The rearrangement links TRBV19 to TRBJ2-1; 8 bases are shared with TRBD1. V shed 3 bases and J 4 bases; nucleotides not matched to a gene: 8. Germline CDR1 reads LNHDA; CDR2 reads SQIVND (reference sequence). This CDR3 comprises 16 residues. The part of the CDR3 DNA that was read is TGTGCCAGTAGTATTGATCTAGGGACAGGTTACAATGAG. Translated: CASSIDLGTGYNE. The whole CDR3 sequence reads CASSIDLGTGYNEQFF.

The sequenced CDR3 bases are TGCAGTGCGCCGACAGGGGGCGGTTGGGTCGGCAATCAGCCC. Protein sequence: CSAPTGGGWVGNQP. The CDR3 as a whole reads CSAPTGGGWVGNQPQHF. The chain carries TRBV20-1 and TRBJ1-5; 10 nucleotides align to TRBD1. The CDR3 end lies 3 residues beyond the end of the read and is filled in from the germline J gene. The germline V gene encodes CDR1 DFQATT and CDR2 SNEGSKA (reference sequence). Trimming took 6 bases from V and 2 from J; bases not matched to a gene: 13. CDR3 size: 17 residues.

On this clone itself: The CDR3 end falls 3 residues outside the read, so it is completed with the germline J gene. The V gene is TRBV20-1, the J gene TRBJ1-4, with TRBD1 identical over 10 bases. This CDR3 has 18 amino acids. With 0 bases clipped from V and 8 bases from J, the junction kept 15 bases outside the gene matches. The germline V gene has CDR1 DFQATT and CDR2 SNEGSKA (reference sequence). The DNA read from the CDR3 is TGCAGTGCTAGAGAAGTCAGGGGGGGACAGGGGCGAACGGAAAAA. It yields the protein CSAREVRGGQGRTEK. The whole CDR3 region reads CSAREVRGGQGRTEKLFF.

About this clone: The read ends 3 residues shy of where the CDR3 ends; the end is completed using the germline J gene. This chain uses TRBV5-1 with TRBJ2-5, with D possibly being TRBD1 (6 bases). Trimming removed 3 bases at V and 0 bases at J, with 12 bases between. This CDR3 region has 15 residues. The V gene's germline CDR1 is SGHRS and CDR2 YFSETQ. The CDR3 sequence: CASSSGRTDQETQYF. CDR3 DNA, as far as it was read: TGCGCCAGCAGCTCCGGGCGGACAGACCAAGAGACC.

CDR3 region: CASFLTLQGGSGSGTEQYF. Incomplete CDR3 DNA: TGCGCCAGTTTTCTAACCCTACAGGGTGGTAGTGGATCTGGTACCGAG. J is TRBJ2-7 and V is TRBV5-1, with D maybe TRBD1 (6 bases). Coverage ceases 3 residues before the CDR3 finishes, and the germline J gene fills in the end. The CDR3 is 19 residues long. Deletions cut 8 bases from V and 6 bases from J, with 36 bases between. Germline V CDR1 and CDR2: SGHRS, YFSETQ.